These 29 T cell receptor beta chains originate from one sample sequenced in a study of T-cell memory formation after mild COVID-19. MiXCR was run by TCRdb on the 5' RACE reads, yielding one entry per CDR3 protein. Of about 100,000 distinct CDR3 sequences listed, over 8.5% are singletons. Sequences were obtained from PBMCs or a T cell subset sorted from them (not recorded which). The receptors derive from a man between 18 and 35 years old who had mild COVID-19 (a few samples of this study predate the infection). Cell type and time point are not known.

This clonotype was detected a few times. The chain links TRBV28 to TRBJ2-7, with D perhaps matching TRBD1 (5 bases). The CDR3 contains 15 residues. Germline V lookup: CDR1 MDHEN, CDR2 SYDVKM. The V end lost 5 bases, the J end lost 2 bases, and 16 bases lay between the germline ends. The CDR3: CASSQLTGRPYEQYV. The DNA of the CDR3 is TGTGCCAGCAGTCAACTCACAGGACGCCCCTACGAGCAGTACGTC.

This clonotype was seen a single time. The V and J genes are TRBV4-3 and TRBJ1-1; D remains unclear. Trimming took off 0 bases at V and 0 bases at J, with 8 bases between the two ends. From germline, CDR1 is LGHNA and CDR2 YSLEER. The CDR3 consists of 15 residues. CDR3 bases: TGCGCCAGCAGCCAAGAGGTCAGATTGAACACTGAAGCTTTCTTT. It yields the protein CASSQEVRLNTEAFF.

With regard to this clonotype: The junction does not match germline at one end; this may be a read error. The chain combines TRBV13 with TRBJ1-1, with 7 positions matching TRBD1. CDR1 is PRHDT and CDR2 is FYEKMQ in the germline V gene (reference sequence). This CDR3 region has 14 residues. Here the CDR3 reads CASSIGTTGTEAFF. Here the CDR3 DNA reads TGTGCCAGCAGCATAGGAACGACAGGGACTGAAGCTTTCTTT.

A few counts support this clonotype. This rearrangement joins TRBV27 to TRBJ2-2, with TRBD2 as a possible D gene (6 bases). Germline V gene sequence: CDR1 MNHEY, CDR2 SMNVEV (reference sequence). Trimming removed 4 bases from V and 2 bases from J, with 14 bases in between. The CDR3 consists of 16 residues. The CDR3 nucleotides are TGTGCCAGCAGTTGGGCGGGACCCTATAACACCGGGGAGCTGTTTTTT. This encodes CASSWAGPYNTGELFF.

There are many counts of this clonotype. The chain couples TRBV20-1 to TRBJ2-1; TRBD2 agrees at 7 bases. CDR3 length: 15 amino acids. V gave up 4 bases and J gave up 3 bases; unmatched junction bases: 9. Germline assignment: CDR1 DFQATT and CDR2 SNEGSKA (reference sequence). The CDR3 loop is CSATGSSGNYNEQFF. The DNA for the CDR3 is TGCAGTGCTACTGGCTCTAGCGGCAACTACAATGAGCAGTTCTTC.

The CDR3 is CASSLEGKQDTEAFF. CDR3 nucleotide sequence: TGTGCCAGCAGCCTTGAGGGGAAGCAGGACACTGAAGCTTTCTTT. This chain uses TRBV14 with TRBJ1-1, with a possible D match to TRBD1 (5 bases). CDR3 length: 15 amino acids. Germline V CDR1 and CDR2: SGHDN, FVKESK. Trimming left V 4 bases short and J 3 bases short, with 15 bases between. Full variable domain (rest looked up from reference TRBV14 and TRBJ1-1): EAGVTQFPSHSVIEKGQTVTLRCDPISGHDNLYWYRRVMGKEIKFLLHFVKESKQDESGMPNNRFLAERTGGTYSTLKVQPAELEDSGVYFCASSLEGKQDTEAFFGQGTRLTVV.

This clonotype was picked up many times. This chain links TRBV6-2 or TRBV6-3 with TRBJ2-7; D gene uncertain. CDR1 is MNHEY and CDR2 is SVGEGT in the germline V gene. CDR3 size: 14 residues. V lost 2 bases and J lost 2, with 10 bases in between. The CDR3 DNA reads as TGTGCCAGCAGTTACGATACCACTACCTACGAGCAGTACGTC. Translated, it gives CASSYDTTTYEQYV.

The chain combines TRBV12-3 or TRBV12-4 with TRBJ2-5; 12 bases are shared with TRBD2. V shed 2 bases, J shed 0 bases, and the junction held 7 bases outside the gene matches. The CDR3 has 18 amino acids. In DNA, the CDR3 is TGTGCCAGCAGTTTACAACTAGCGGGGGGCCCGTACCAAGAGACCCAGTACTTC. It yields the protein CASSLQLAGGPYQETQYF.

This clonotype was seen more than once but under ten times. This chain uses TRBV29-1 with TRBJ2-2; 15 nucleotides align to TRBD2. Germline V lookup: CDR1 SQVTM, CDR2 ANQGSEA. The CDR3 length is 15 residues. V was pared by 5 bases and J by 8 bases, with 6 bases of the junction left unmatched. The CDR3 here is CSVPGLAGGAGELFF. CDR3 coding DNA: TGCAGCGTTCCGGGACTAGCGGGGGGTGCAGGGGAGCTGTTTTTT.

This clonotype turned up a few times. CDR3 amino acids: CASSSKAGTTYNEQFF. CDR3 DNA sequence: TGTGCCAGCAGCTCGAAAGCGGGGACGACCTACAATGAGCAGTTCTTC. The chain joins TRBV7-9 to TRBJ2-1, with TRBD2 identical over 7 bases. The CDR3 covers 16 residues. Germline V CDR1 and CDR2: SEHNR, FQNEAQ (reference sequence). After removal of 4 bases from V and 2 bases from J, the junction contained 8 bases not matched to a gene.

The chain is built from TRBV29-1 and TRBJ2-7; D gene unclear. The CDR3 is 13 amino acids. Trimming left V 7 bases short and J 5 bases short, with 18 bases between. Germline V gene lookup returns CDR1 SQVTM and CDR2 ANQGSEA. The CDR3 DNA is TGCAGCGCACTTACCCCCGGGTCGCACGAGCAGTACTTC. Translating it yields CSALTPGSHEQYF.

CDR3 residues: CASSLQGASVYEQYF. CDR3 nucleotides: TGTGCCAGCAGCTTACAGGGGGCGTCGGTCTACGAGCAGTACTTC. The chain has TRBV5-5 and TRBJ2-7; 9 bases agree with TRBD1. Trimming cost V 2 bases and J 3 bases; bases outside gene matches: 6. The CDR3 loop spans 15 amino acids. Germline CDR1 and CDR2: SGHKS and YYEKEE (reference sequence).

This clonotype was found a few times. The rearrangement joins TRBV4-3 to TRBJ1-2; tentative D call: TRBD1 (5 bases). This CDR3 contains 15 residues. CDR1 is LGHNA, CDR2 YSLEER, per germline. With 1 base removed from V and 5 bases from J, the gap between germline ends came to 14 bases. For the CDR3, the DNA is TGCGCCAGCAGCCAAGTACCAGGGTTGCGTTATGGCTACACCTTC. This encodes CASSQVPGLRYGYTF.

There are many counts of this clonotype. The gene calls are TRBV29-1 and TRBJ2-5; D is possibly TRBD2 (7 bases). V dropped 3 bases and J dropped 5 bases, with 19 bases sitting between them. Per germline, CDR1 SQVTM and CDR2 ANQGSEA. CDR3 size: 15 residues. The CDR3 reads CSVETSRGRRETQYF. CDR3 nucleotides: TGCAGCGTTGAGACTTCGCGGGGGCGTCGGGAGACCCAGTACTTC.

This clonotype was detected only a few times. The V gene is TRBV9, the J gene TRBJ1-4, with TRBD1 matching 10 bases. V lost 2 bases, J lost 8 bases, and 0 bases stayed unmatched. There are 13 residues in the CDR3. CDR1 SGDLS and CDR2 YYNGEE come from the germline V gene. CDR3 DNA sequence: TGTGCCAGCAGCGTGGACAGGGGGGAAAAACTGTTTTTT. It is translated as CASSVDRGEKLFF.

The CDR3 here is CASSYVRGSNQPQHF. The CDR3 bases are TGTGCCAGCAGTTACGTCAGGGGCAGCAATCAGCCCCAGCATTTT. The rearrangement links TRBV6-2 or TRBV6-3 to TRBJ1-5, with D possibly TRBD1 on 6 matching bases. The CDR3 sequence is 15 residues long. From germline, CDR1 is MNHEY and CDR2 SVGEGT. Trimming took off 2 bases at V and 1 base at J, with 9 bases between the two ends.

As DNA, the CDR3 is TGTGCCAGCACCCCAGGGACTAGCGGGAAAGTCTATGAGCAGTTCTTC. Translated, it gives CASTPGTSGKVYEQFF. The rearrangement joins TRBV11-1 to TRBJ2-1, with TRBD2 identical over 13 bases. The V and J ends lost 7 bases and 8 bases, in that order; junction bases with no gene match: 11. The CDR3 runs to 16 residues. Per the germline V gene, CDR1 is SGHAT and CDR2 is FQDESV (reference sequence).

The chain has TRBV20-1 and TRBJ2-7; D unresolved. The CDR3 runs 13 residues. Germline V CDR1 and CDR2: DFQATT, SNEGSKA (reference sequence). The germline V and J ends were trimmed by 0 bases and 3 bases, with 9 bases remaining between them. DNA for the CDR3: TGCAGTGCTAGAGATCAGGCTGGCTACGAGCAGTACTTC. Translation gives CSARDQAGYEQYF.

The chain joins TRBV27 to TRBJ2-1, with D possibly being TRBD1 (6 bases). Deletions cut 7 bases from V and 9 bases from J, with 22 bases between. This CDR3 has 15 residues. Germline V gives CDR1 MNHEY, CDR2 SMNVEV (reference sequence). CDR3: CASNALIGGTGEQFF. CDR3 coding DNA: TGTGCCAGCAACGCTCTCATAGGGGGTACCGGTGAGCAGTTCTTC.

The gene calls are TRBV28 and TRBJ2-7; 7 bases match TRBD1. Per germline, CDR1 MDHEN and CDR2 SYDVKM. This CDR3 has 11 amino acids. V lost 6 bases and J lost 4; bases outside the gene matches: 0. The CDR3 DNA reads as TGTGCCAGCAGACAGGGGTACGAGCAGTACGTC. Translation gives CASRQGYEQYV.

This clonotype appeared a few times. The V call is TRBV6-2 or TRBV6-3, the J call TRBJ2-7, with D possibly TRBD2 on 5 matching bases. CDR1 and CDR2 (germline): MNHEY, SVGEGT. This CDR3 region has 14 residues. V dropped 2 bases and J dropped 3 bases, with 11 bases sitting between them. The CDR3 coding sequence is TGTGCCAGCAGTTACCTCCGGGGTGGCTACGAGCAGTACTTC. It specifies CASSYLRGGYEQYF.

This clonotype was observed at least ten times. This chain connects TRBV4-3 to TRBJ2-5, with TRBD2 matching 10 bases. J was trimmed by 3 bases and V by 0 bases; bases with no gene match: 7. The CDR3 runs to 17 residues. CDR1 LGHNA and CDR2 YSLEER come from the germline V gene. The CDR3 DNA sequence: TGCGCCAGCAGCCAAGATAGTGGGACTAGCGCGAAAGAGACCCAGTACTTC. As protein: CASSQDSGTSAKETQYF.

This clonotype came up a few times. This rearrangement joins TRBV12-3 or TRBV12-4 to TRBJ1-3; maybe TRBD1 (5 bases). The CDR3 runs 15 residues. V lost 3 bases and J 0 bases, leaving 9 bases between the germline ends. The CDR3 reads CASSLGLSSGNTIYF. DNA for the CDR3: TGTGCCAGCAGTTTGGGACTGTCCTCTGGAAACACCATATATTTT.

This clonotype was seen a few times. The rearrangement links TRBV7-9 to TRBJ2-1; D call uncertain. The CDR3 spans 15 residues. CDR1 is SEHNR, CDR2 FQNEAQ, per germline (reference sequence). The V and J ends lost 6 bases and 0 bases respectively, with 12 bases between them. CDR3 amino acids: CASRKDISSYNEQFF. CDR3 sequence (DNA): TGTGCCAGCAGAAAGGATATTAGCTCCTACAATGAGCAGTTCTTC.

The rearrangement joins TRBV20-1 to TRBJ2-1; TRBD2 agrees at 8 bases. This CDR3 has 15 amino acids. The ends lost 4 bases at V and 2 bases at J; junction bases unmatched: 7. The V gene's germline CDR1 is DFQATT and CDR2 SNEGSKA (reference sequence). Here the CDR3 DNA reads TGCAGTGCTATCTCCCGGGGGGGGACCTACAATGAGCAGTTCTTC. Translation: CSAISRGGTYNEQFF.

This clonotype has ten or more counts. The chain links TRBV12-3 or TRBV12-4 to TRBJ2-3; the match to TRBD1 covers 8 bases. The CDR3 contains 17 residues. V shed 4 bases, J shed 0 bases, and the junction held 9 bases outside the gene matches. The CDR3 loop reads CASSYHTGGLSTDTQYF. CDR3 DNA sequence: TGTGCCAGCAGTTACCACACAGGGGGACTCAGCACAGATACGCAGTATTTT.

This clonotype came up many times. V is TRBV6-5 and J is TRBJ1-6, with 8 nucleotides matching TRBD1. Germline assignment: CDR1 MNHEY and CDR2 SVGAGI. The CDR3 has 19 amino acids. V gave up 0 bases and J gave up 6 bases; unmatched junction bases: 13. CDR3 DNA sequence: TGTGCCAGCAGTTACTCCCCAGCGGGACAGGCTACCGCTAATTCACCCCTCCACTTT. It specifies CASSYSPAGQATANSPLHF.

V is TRBV15 and J is TRBJ1-3, with TRBD1 matching 8 bases. This CDR3 contains 17 residues. The J segment lost 3 bases and the V segment lost 0 bases, leaving 7 bases of the junction unmatched. Germline V gives CDR1 LNHNV, CDR2 YYDKDF (reference sequence). CDR3 DNA sequence: TGTGCCACCAGCAGAGATCTCGTTGACAGGGGTGGAAACACCATATATTTT. This codes for CATSRDLVDRGGNTIYF.

In its sample, this clonotype was seen many times. The rearrangement links TRBV5-1 to TRBJ2-7, with 9 nucleotides matching TRBD2. Germline CDR1 SGHRS, CDR2 YFSETQ. The length of the CDR3 is 14 residues. V gave up 2 bases and J gave up 3 bases; unmatched junction bases: 3. As DNA, the CDR3 is TGCGCCAGCAGCTTAACAGCGGGGGGCTACGAGCAGTACTTC. It encodes CASSLTAGGYEQYF.